These 23 T cell receptor beta chains were sequenced from one sample in a study of beta chain features in type 1 diabetes. The study's findings and limits: Moderate but significant shortening of TCRB CDR3s was recorded in all four CD4+ subsets from Type 1 diabetes patients.

These receptors have no known antigen. TCRB transcripts that were expressed got sequenced, as all of the isolated RNA had been reverse transcribed. The table came from immunoSEQ multiplex PCR; TCRdb's copy has only in-frame clones and leaves some out. The table lists about 160,000 clones, 6.5% to 10% of them singletons, with 0.45% to 0.6% in the top ten. Sequencing input: central memory CD4+ T cells from blood. Every receptor here comes from a woman aged 18-30 years with type 1 diabetes.

The chain carries TRBV6-6 and TRBJ2-7; no clear D gene. The CDR3 contains 14 residues. Germline CDR1 reads MNHNY; CDR2 reads SVGAGI (reference sequence). Trimming took 7 bases from V and 2 from J, leaving 15 bases between them. The CDR3 DNA is TGTGCCAGCACCCCCGAGCCCTATACCTACGAGCAGTACTTC. Amino acids: CASTPEPYTYEQYF.

In its sample, this clone was seen a few times. J is TRBJ2-1 and V is TRBV9; 9 nucleotides align to TRBD1. Trimming took 4 bases from V and 2 from J; bases not matched to a gene: 4. The CDR3 is 15 residues long. The V gene's germline CDR1 is SGDLS and CDR2 YYNGEE. The CDR3 bases are TGTGCCAGCAGCTCCGGACAGGGGACCTACAATGAGCAGTTCTTC. This gives the protein CASSSGQGTYNEQFF.

This rearrangement joins TRBV27 to TRBJ1-1, with TRBD1 matching over 7 bases. The CDR3 consists of 15 residues. V gave up 6 bases and J gave up 1 base; unmatched junction bases: 8. CDR1 and CDR2 from the germline V gene are MNHEY and SMNVEV (reference sequence). Here the CDR3 reads CASSRVDRTNTEAFF. CDR3 nucleotide sequence: TGTGCCAGCAGCCGGGTGGACAGGACGAACACTGAAGCTTTCTTT.

This clone was observed a handful of times. The V gene is TRBV7-2, the J gene TRBJ2-7; TRBD1 matches at 9 bases. The junction had 11 bases not matched to a gene; V was cut back by 2 bases and J by 6 bases. The CDR3 is made up of 16 amino acids. Germline CDR1 reads SGHTA; CDR2 reads FQGNSA. CDR3: CASSLIIGTGPVEQYF. In nucleotides, the CDR3 is TGTGCCAGCAGCTTAATTATCGGGACAGGGCCCGTCGAGCAGTACTTC. Drawing the rest from reference TRBV7-2 and TRBJ2-7, the complete variable domain is GAGVSQSPSNKVTEKGKDVELRCDPISGHTALYWYRQSLGQGLEFLIYFQGNSAPDKSGLPSDRFSAERTGGSVSTLTIQRTQQEDSAVYLCASSLIIGTGPVEQYFGPGTRLTVT.

This clone was observed a few times. The CDR3 region is CASSVTQSSYNEQFF. CDR3 DNA: TGTGCCAGCAGCGTGACACAGAGCTCCTACAATGAGCAGTTCTTC. V is TRBV7-2 and J is TRBJ2-1; no reliable D call. This CDR3 is 15 amino acids long. Deletions cut 5 bases from V and 0 bases from J, with 11 bases between. Germline V gene data show CDR1 as SGHTA and CDR2 as FQGNSA.

In this sample, this clone turned up a few times. The V call is TRBV7-2, the J call TRBJ2-7; no clear D gene. V was shortened by 5 bases and J by 3 bases, with 14 bases between the two germline ends. The length of the CDR3 is 14 residues. Germline V CDR1 and CDR2: SGHTA, FQGNSA. The CDR3 region has the DNA TGTGCCAGCAGCACCTCCCTCCCGGGCTACGAGCAGTACTTC. Protein: CASSTSLPGYEQYF. Full variable domain (missing parts from reference TRBV7-2 and TRBJ2-7): GAGVSQSPSNKVTEKGKDVELRCDPISGHTALYWYRQSLGQGLEFLIYFQGNSAPDKSGLPSDRFSAERTGGSVSTLTIQRTQQEDSAVYLCASSTSLPGYEQYFGPGTRLTVT.

This clone has more than one count but fewer than ten. In DNA, the CDR3 is TGTGCCACCAGCGAAACTAGCGGGGGGGGCAATGAGCAGTTCTTC. Its translation is CATSETSGGGNEQFF. The V gene is TRBV15, the J gene TRBJ2-1, with 13 positions matching TRBD2. This CDR3 is 15 amino acids long. The junction had 4 bases not matched to a gene; V was cut back by 5 bases and J by 6 bases. Germline CDR1 LNHNV, CDR2 YYDKDF (reference sequence).

This clone was seen a few times. The chain has TRBV20-1 and TRBJ2-3; D is unclear. This CDR3 spans 11 amino acids. CDR1 DFQATT and CDR2 SNEGSKA come from the germline V gene (reference sequence). Deletions cut 5 bases from V and 8 bases from J, with 11 bases between. The CDR3 region has the DNA TGCAGTGCTGACCCTAGAGGTACGCAGTATTTT. Encoded protein: CSADPRGTQYF.

This clone turned up a few times. The V gene is TRBV5-1, the J gene TRBJ1-2, with TRBD1 matching over 9 bases. The germline gives CDR1 SGHRS, CDR2 YFSETQ. The CDR3 has 13 amino acids. Unmatched junction bases numbered 8, after V lost 4 bases and J lost 10 bases. The CDR3 sequence: CASSAGQGVDYTF. CDR3 bases: TGCGCCAGCAGCGCGGGACAGGGAGTTGACTACACCTTC. The whole variable domain, filled in from reference TRBV5-1 and TRBJ1-2, reads KAGVTQTPRYLIKTRGQQVTLSCSPISGHRSVSWYQQTPGQGLQFLFEYFSETQRNKGNFPGRFSGRQFSNSRSEMNVSTLELGDSALYLCASSAGQGVDYTFGSGTRLTVV.

V is TRBV5-1 and J is TRBJ2-2; tentatively, D is TRBD2 (6 bases). CDR3 length: 17 amino acids. The germline V gene encodes CDR1 SGHRS and CDR2 YFSETQ. The V gene lost 4 bases and the J gene lost 4 bases, with 20 bases spanning the gap. The CDR3: CASSVLGTPGGTGELFF. The CDR3 nucleotides read TGCGCCAGCAGCGTCCTAGGGACTCCTGGGGGCACCGGGGAGCTGTTTTTT.

This clone has only a few counts. CDR3 region: CASRTSSGANVLTF. The CDR3 DNA reads as TGTGCCAGCAGAACTAGCTCTGGGGCCAACGTCCTGACTTTC. The chain has TRBV6-5 and TRBJ2-6; TRBD2 might be the D (5 bases). V was shortened by 6 bases and J by 0 bases, with 6 bases between the two germline ends. This CDR3 comprises 14 residues. CDR1 MNHEY and CDR2 SVGAGI come from the germline V gene.

The V call is TRBV2, the J call TRBJ2-5; perhaps TRBD1 as D (6 bases). V gave up 8 bases and J gave up 2 bases, with 12 bases separating them. CDR3 length: 13 residues. From germline, CDR1 is SNHLY and CDR2 FYNNEI. The CDR3 loop reads CASGGSRQETQYF. The CDR3 coding sequence is TGTGCCAGCGGGGGCTCCCGACAAGAGACCCAGTACTTC.

This clone has more than one count but fewer than ten. The chain recombines TRBV16 with TRBJ2-1, with D perhaps matching TRBD1 (5 bases). Per germline, CDR1 KGHSY and CDR2 FQNENV. Trimming removed 0 bases at V and 4 bases at J, with 7 bases between. The CDR3 is made up of 14 amino acids. The CDR3 DNA reads as TGTGCCAGCAGCCAATCGACAGCGTACAATGAGCAGTTCTTC. Translated: CASSQSTAYNEQFF.

The chain has TRBV28 and TRBJ1-1; TRBD1 matches 8 bases. The length of the CDR3 is 11 residues. The germline gives CDR1 MDHEN, CDR2 SYDVKM. Germline trimming cut 5 bases from V and 7 bases from J; bases unmatched to any gene: 0. The CDR3 DNA reads as TGTGCCAGCAGTGGACAGGGTGAAGCTTTCTTT. Protein: CASSGQGEAFF.

V usage is TRBV5-6 and J usage is TRBJ1-5; TRBD1 agrees at 9 bases. Unmatched junction bases numbered 4, after V lost 7 bases and J lost 5 bases. CDR1 SGHDT and CDR2 YYEEEE come from the germline V gene. The CDR3 consists of 13 residues. The CDR3 nucleotides read TGTGCCAGCTCACGGACAGGGGATCAGCCCCAGCATTTT. Protein: CASSRTGDQPQHF.

The V and J genes are TRBV7-2 and TRBJ2-5; 9 nucleotides agree with TRBD2. The CDR3 length is 15 residues. Per germline, CDR1 SGHTA and CDR2 FQGNSA. V lost 1 base and J lost 6; bases outside the gene matches: 6. The CDR3 protein is CASSLVAGGLKTQYF. As DNA, the CDR3 is TGTGCCAGCAGCTTAGTGGCGGGGGGGCTAAAGACCCAGTACTTC. Full variable domain (outside the CDR3, taken from reference TRBV7-2 and TRBJ2-5): GAGVSQSPSNKVTEKGKDVELRCDPISGHTALYWYRQSLGQGLEFLIYFQGNSAPDKSGLPSDRFSAERTGGSVSTLTIQRTQQEDSAVYLCASSLVAGGLKTQYFGPGTRLLVL.

This clone was counted between two and nine times. This CDR3 is CASSVTGGGSPLHF. The CDR3 DNA reads TGTGCCAGCAGTGTGACAGGGGGCGGTTCACCCCTCCACTTT. The chain has TRBV2 and TRBJ1-6, with TRBD1 identical over 10 bases. Germline CDR1 reads SNHLY; CDR2 reads FYNNEI. The CDR3 spans 14 residues. The trim removed 4 bases at V and 9 bases at J, leaving 3 bases unmatched.

A few counts support this clone. The chain links TRBV7-3 to TRBJ2-3; weak D call: TRBD2 (5 bases). V was cut by 2 bases and J by 5 bases, with 11 bases left in between. The CDR3 totals 14 residues. Per the germline V gene, CDR1 is SGHTA and CDR2 is FQGTGA. As DNA, the CDR3 is TGTGCCAGCAGCTTACTGGGGAGTATAGATACGCAGTATTTT. Protein sequence: CASSLLGSIDTQYF.

V and J are TRBV7-2 and TRBJ1-2; weak D call: TRBD1 (6 bases). This CDR3 has 14 amino acids. In germline, CDR1 is SGHTA, CDR2 FQGNSA. V dropped 6 bases and J dropped 4 bases, with 15 bases sitting between them. The CDR3 DNA reads as TGTGCCAGCAGACTACCCGGGACAAGCTATGGCTACACCTTC. Its protein is CASRLPGTSYGYTF.

V is TRBV28 and J is TRBJ2-1; D ambiguous. V shed 2 bases and J shed 7 bases, with 12 bases lying between them. Germline-derived CDR1 and CDR2 are MDHEN and SYDVKM. The CDR3 sequence is 14 residues long. The CDR3 nucleotides are TGTGCCAGCAGTTTAGTGGGTAGCTTGAATGAGCAGTTCTTC. Translating it yields CASSLVGSLNEQFF. Variable domain in full (rest from reference TRBV28 and TRBJ2-1): DVKVTQSSRYLVKRTGEKVFLECVQDMDHENMFWYRQDPGLGLRLIYFSYDVKMKEKGDIPEGYSVSREKKERFSLILESASTNQTSMYLCASSLVGSLNEQFFGPGTRLTVL.

The CDR3 loop reads CASSLVGTGSYEQYF. Here the CDR3 DNA reads TGTGCCAGCAGCTTAGTCGGGACAGGGTCTTACGAGCAGTACTTC. The chain has TRBV7-2 and TRBJ2-7; 9 nucleotides align to TRBD1. V lost 1 base, J lost 4 bases, and 5 bases stayed unmatched. CDR1 and CDR2 from the germline V gene are SGHTA and FQGNSA. This CDR3 has 15 residues. Based on the CDR3 plus reference TRBV7-2 and TRBJ2-7, the full variable domain is GAGVSQSPSNKVTEKGKDVELRCDPISGHTALYWYRQSLGQGLEFLIYFQGNSAPDKSGLPSDRFSAERTGGSVSTLTIQRTQQEDSAVYLCASSLVGTGSYEQYFGPGTRLTVT.

This clone occurred a few times. This chain connects TRBV7-3 to TRBJ2-1; 11 nucleotides match TRBD2. CDR1 SGHTA and CDR2 FQGTGA come from the germline V gene. This CDR3 is built from 15 residues. The V segment lost 5 bases and the J segment 8 bases; nucleotides outside the gene matches: 8. For the CDR3, the DNA is TGTGCCAGCAGCCCACTAGCGGGAGTAAGTGATGAGCAGTTCTTC. Translated, it gives CASSPLAGVSDEQFF.

The table lists this clone with a few counts. This chain connects TRBV15 to TRBJ2-1; TRBD2 might be the D (6 bases). The CDR3 is 17 residues long. Between the trimmed V and J ends, which lost 0 bases and 2 bases, there was a span of 14 bases. CDR1 and CDR2 (germline): LNHNV, YYDKDF (reference sequence). The CDR3 DNA sequence: TGTGCCACCAGCAGAGATAAGGGGAGCGGGCCCTACAATGAGCAGTTCTTC. It yields the protein CATSRDKGSGPYNEQFF. The full variable domain, rest sourced from reference TRBV15 and TRBJ2-1, is DAMVIQNPRYQVTQFGKPVTLSCSQTLNHNVMYWYQQKSSQAPKLLFHYYDKDFNNEADTPDNFQSRRPNTSFCFLDIRSPGLGDTAMYLCATSRDKGSGPYNEQFFGPGTRLTVL.